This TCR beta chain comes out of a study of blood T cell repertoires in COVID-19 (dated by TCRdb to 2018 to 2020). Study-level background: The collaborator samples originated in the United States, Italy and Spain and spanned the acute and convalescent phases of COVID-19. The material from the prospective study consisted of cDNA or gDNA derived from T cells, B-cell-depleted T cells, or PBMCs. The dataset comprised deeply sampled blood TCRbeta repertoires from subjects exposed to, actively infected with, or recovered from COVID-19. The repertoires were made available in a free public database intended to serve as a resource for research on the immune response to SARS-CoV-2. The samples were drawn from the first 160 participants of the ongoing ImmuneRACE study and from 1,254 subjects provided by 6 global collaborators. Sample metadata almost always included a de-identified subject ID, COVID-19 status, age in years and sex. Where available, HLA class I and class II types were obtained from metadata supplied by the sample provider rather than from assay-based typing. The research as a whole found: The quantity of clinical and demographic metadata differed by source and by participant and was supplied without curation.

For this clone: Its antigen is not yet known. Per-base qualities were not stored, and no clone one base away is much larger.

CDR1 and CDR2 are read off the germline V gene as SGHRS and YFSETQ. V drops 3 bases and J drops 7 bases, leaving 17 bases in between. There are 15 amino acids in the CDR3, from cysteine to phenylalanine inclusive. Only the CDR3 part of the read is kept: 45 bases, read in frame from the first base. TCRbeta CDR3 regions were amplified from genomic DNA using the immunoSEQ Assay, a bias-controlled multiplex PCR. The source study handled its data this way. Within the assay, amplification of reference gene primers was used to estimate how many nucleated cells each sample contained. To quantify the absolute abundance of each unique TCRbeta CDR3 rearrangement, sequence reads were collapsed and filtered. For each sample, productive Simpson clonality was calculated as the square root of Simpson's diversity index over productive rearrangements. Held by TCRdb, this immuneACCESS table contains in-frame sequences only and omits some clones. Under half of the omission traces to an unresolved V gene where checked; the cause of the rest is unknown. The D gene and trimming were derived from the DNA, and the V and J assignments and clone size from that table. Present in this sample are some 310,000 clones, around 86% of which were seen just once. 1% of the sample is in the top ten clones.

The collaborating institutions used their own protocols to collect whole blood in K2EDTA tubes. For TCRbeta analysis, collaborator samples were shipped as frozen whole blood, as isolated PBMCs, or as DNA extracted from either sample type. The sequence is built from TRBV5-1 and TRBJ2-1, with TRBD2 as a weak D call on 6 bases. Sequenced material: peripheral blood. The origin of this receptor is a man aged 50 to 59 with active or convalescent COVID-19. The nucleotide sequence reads TGCGCCAGCAGCTCTGGTGACCTGAGCGGGAATGAGCAGTTCTTC. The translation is CASSSGDLSGNEQFF.